This TCR beta chain was recorded in a study of beta chain features in type 1 diabetes. The isolated RNA, all of it, was reverse transcribed, so expressed TCRB transcripts were what got sequenced. Produced via immunoSEQ multiplex PCR; TCRdb's table is partial and in-frame only. The sample yields 900,000 or so clones, 17% seen once. There are 13 residues in the CDR3. The ends were cut back, 3 bases at V and 0 bases at J, with 5 bases in the middle. In germline, CDR1 is MGHRA, CDR2 YSYEKL. Researchers reported sorting CD4+ naive, central memory, regulatory and stem cell-like memory cells via CD45RO/CCR7/CD25/CD127/CD95/CD27. Concerning this clone itself: Its antigen is not identified.

Study conclusions and caveats: VDJ junctions sequenced from type 1 diabetes patients showed fewer insertions and more deletions. The study found that naive, central memory and Treg TCRB repertoires appeared more similar in patients than in healthy donors.

The clonotype was recovered from a woman in her late teens or twenties in good health. The genes are TRBV4-1 and TRBJ1-1; D gene ambiguous. The sample taken for sequencing was naive CD4+ T cells from blood. The CDR3 here is CASSHRLNTEAFF. In DNA, the CDR3 is TGCGCCAGCAGCCACAGATTGAACACTGAAGCTTTCTTT.